This T cell receptor (beta chain) originates from a study of cytomegalovirus exposure and HLA in healthy donors. This clone turned up a few times. This PCR relied on a set of 60 Vbeta primers and 13 Jbeta primers. TCRdb keeps only in-frame clones here, not all; method: immunoSEQ multiplex PCR. The repertoire has approximately 210,000 clones, about 79% of them found once; the top ten carry 1.5% to 2%. The V gene's germline CDR1 is MDHEN and CDR2 SYDVKM. The J segment lost 2 bases and the V segment lost 6 bases, leaving 1 base of the junction unmatched. CDR3 length equals 13 residues. The sequenced sample was PBMCs. The chain has TRBV28 and TRBJ2-7; TRBD2 agrees at 10 bases. The source of this sequence is a male donor in good health and CMV-seronegative. The CDR3 region is CASRSGGAYEQYF. In DNA form, the CDR3 reads TGTGCCAGCAGGAGCGGGGGGGCCTACGAGCAGTACTTC.